This T cell receptor beta chain was captured in a study of cytomegalovirus exposure and HLA in healthy donors. Whole-study results and caveats: Some segments of the V type, notably TRBV6-2 and TRBV6-3, were excluded as indistinguishable.

Trimming pared 2 bases from V and 4 bases from J, leaving 9 bases between. Germline CDR1 reads SGHRS; CDR2 reads YFSETQ. The CDR3 covers 13 residues. It was with 60 Vbeta and 13 Jbeta primers that the PCR ran. Assay used: immunoSEQ multiplex PCR; TCRdb lists only in-frame clones, some missing. Altogether roughly 220,000 clones are present, 82% being singletons, with the ten largest covering 2.7%. To note about this clone: The antigen is not known.

The sequence was collected from a woman aged 40 to 55 in good health and CMV-seronegative. The sample consisted of PBMCs. The chain carries TRBV5-1 and TRBJ2-5, with unresolved D. The chain's CDR3 is CASSLILPETQYF. For the CDR3, the DNA is TGCGCCAGCAGCTTAATCCTTCCAGAGACCCAGTACTTC.